The clone carrying this T cell receptor beta chain was seen more than once but under ten times. As yet, its antigen is unknown. Central memory, naive, regulatory and stem cell-like memory CD4+ cells were sorted by CD45RO/CCR7/CD25/CD127/CD95/CD27. The entry originates in a study of beta chain features in type 1 diabetes. The study's findings and limits: Among all four CD4+ subsets, Type 1 diabetes patients had TCRB CDR3s that were moderately but significantly shorter. In these data, an HLA type influence on TCRB rearrangement remained unresolved.

The CDR3 covers 14 residues. V was shortened by 3 bases and J by 2 bases, with 9 bases between the two germline ends. The germline CDR1 and CDR2 sequences are SEHNR and FQNEAQ (reference sequence). Since all of the isolated RNA was reverse transcribed, expressed TCRB transcripts were what got sequenced. Here immunoSEQ multiplex PCR was the method, and the copy in TCRdb shows in-frame clones only, minus some. This sample has some 130,000 clones; around 9% occur once, and the top ten carry approximately 0.7%. Sequences were obtained from central memory CD4+ T cells from blood. The V and J genes are TRBV7-9 and TRBJ2-3; D remains unclear. This TCR was recovered from a man aged 30 to 39 with type 1 diabetes. The CDR3 sequence is CASSFLGYTDTQYF. CDR3 coding DNA: TGTGCCAGCAGCTTCTTGGGCTACACAGATACGCAGTATTTT.